This record concerns one T cell receptor (beta chain) sequence. The antigen remains unidentified. These data come from a study of Ad26.COV2.S vaccination and SARS-CoV-2 variants. On the study more broadly: The vaccine Ad26.COV2.S was put into the muscle once, or twice with 56 days between. Study-level points and caveats: An underestimation of total T cell responses may have resulted from the TCR breadth and depth analyses. The study found similar non-spike TCR breadth in vaccine and placebo recipients.

V was clipped by 5 bases and J by 0 bases, with 14 bases between them. Germline-derived CDR1 and CDR2 are MNHEY and SMNVEV (reference sequence). This CDR3 region has 16 residues. Profiled with immunoSEQ multiplex PCR; TCRdb holds only in-frame clones, not every one. Of some 390,000 clones listed, 75% to 90% are singletons. Stated treatment: around 19 received Ad26.COV2.S at low or high dose, single or two shots; 5 received placebo; per-sample allocation not given. Material that was analyzed had been drawn on day 63 after the first vaccine or placebo injection. The chain recombines TRBV27 with TRBJ2-1, with D tentatively TRBD2 (6 bases). Source: peripheral blood, taken in a trial of Ad26.COV2.S vaccine versus placebo. The source of this sequence is a person between 18 and 60 years old who received the Ad26.COV2.S COVID-19 vaccine or a placebo. CDR3 in amino acids: CASSPPGGYSYNEQFF. In DNA form, the CDR3 reads TGTGCCAGCAGTCCTCCTGGGGGGTACTCCTACAATGAGCAGTTCTTC.